A single sample gave rise to the 21 T cell receptor beta chains below, sequenced in a study of cytomegalovirus exposure and HLA in healthy donors. PCR employed 60 Vbeta and 13 Jbeta primers. TCRdb keeps only in-frame clones here, not all; method: immunoSEQ multiplex PCR. Of roughly 120,000 clones listed, roughly 79% are singletons. Source material: PBMCs. The receptor source for this set is a woman aged 45-59 years in good health and CMV-seropositive.

This clone was counted only a few times. V is TRBV27 and J is TRBJ1-2; 12 positions agree with TRBD1. The CDR3 covers 15 residues. The junction had 5 bases not matched to a gene; V was cut back by 1 base and J by 8 bases. Germline CDR1 reads MNHEY; CDR2 reads SMNVEV (reference sequence). DNA for the CDR3: TGTGCCAGCAGTTTATGGGGACAGGGGGCGGGGGGCTACACCTTC. Residues: CASSLWGQGAGGYTF.

This clone was seen a single time. The chain employs TRBV5-1 and TRBJ2-7; the D gene is possibly TRBD2 (6 bases). V was trimmed by 4 bases and J by 3 bases, leaving 20 bases between them. The CDR3 sequence is 16 residues long. Per the germline V gene, CDR1 is SGHRS and CDR2 is YFSETQ. The CDR3 loop is CASSGGGGLSYYEQYF. The CDR3 coding sequence is TGCGCCAGCAGCGGCGGCGGAGGGCTTTCCTACTACGAGCAGTACTTC.

This sequence joins TRBV18 and TRBJ1-1, with 9 bases matching TRBD1. Germline assignment: CDR1 KGHSH and CDR2 LQKENI. After removal of 4 bases from V and 7 bases from J, the junction contained 4 bases not matched to a gene. The CDR3 extends over 13 amino acids. The CDR3 loop reads CASSLGQGNEAFF. The CDR3 DNA reads TGTGCCAGCTCACTGGGACAGGGAAATGAAGCTTTCTTT. The full variable domain, with the rest looked up from reference TRBV18 and TRBJ1-1, is NAGVMQNPRHLVRRRGQEARLRCSPMKGHSHVYWYRQLPEEGLKFMVYLQKENIIDESGMPKERFSAEFPKEGPSILRIQQVVRGDSAAYFCASSLGQGNEAFFGQGTRLTVV.

The chain uses TRBV9 and TRBJ2-2, with 8 bases identical to TRBD1. The trim removed 2 bases at V and 5 bases at J, leaving 8 bases unmatched. The CDR3 consists of 16 residues. Germline CDR1 is SGDLS and CDR2 is YYNGEE. CDR3 protein: CASSVTGTGGTGELFF. The CDR3 DNA follows: TGTGCCAGCAGCGTCACCGGGACAGGAGGTACCGGGGAGCTGTTTTTT.

The rearrangement joins TRBV6-4 to TRBJ1-1, with TRBD1 matching over 9 bases. Germline V CDR1 and CDR2: MRHNA, SNTAGT. The CDR3 length is 14 residues. V lost 5 bases, J lost 3 bases, and 4 bases stayed unmatched. The CDR3 nucleotides read TGTGCCAGCAGTACCCGGACAGGGGACACTGAAGCTTTCTTT. This translates into CASSTRTGDTEAFF.

This sequence joins TRBV5-1 and TRBJ1-2, with TRBD1 matching 7 bases. V shed 4 bases, J shed 4 bases, and the junction held 7 bases outside the gene matches. The CDR3 is 14 amino acids. CDR1 is SGHRS and CDR2 is YFSETQ in the germline V gene. CDR3 loop: CASSPTGTAYGYTF. CDR3 nucleotide sequence: TGCGCCAGCAGCCCCACCGGGACAGCCTATGGCTACACCTTC.

This sequence joins TRBV18 and TRBJ1-2; 7 positions match TRBD1. The CDR3 covers 15 residues. Germline V CDR1 and CDR2: KGHSH, LQKENI. V dropped 1 base and J dropped 7; count of bases not matched to a gene: 9. The CDR3, as DNA: TGTGCCAGCTCACCACGTGCCACGCGGGACAGTGGCTACACCTTC. This translates into CASSPRATRDSGYTF.

CDR3 residues: CASRSGGGVGSFSNQPQHF. CDR3 DNA: TGTGCCAGCCGATCGGGCGGGGGCGTCGGGTCATTTAGCAATCAGCCCCAGCATTTT. The gene calls are TRBV27 and TRBJ1-5, with TRBD1 as a possible D gene (6 bases). CDR1 is MNHEY, CDR2 SMNVEV, per germline (reference sequence). V shed 8 bases and J shed 0 bases, with 26 bases lying between them. The CDR3 length is 19 residues.

The rearrangement uses TRBV7-8 and TRBJ2-7; TRBD2 matches at 10 bases. This CDR3 region has 14 residues. Trimming took 5 bases from V and 3 from J; bases not matched to a gene: 4. Germline V gene data show CDR1 as SGHVS and CDR2 as FQNEAQ. The CDR3, as DNA: TGTGCCAGCAGCACCCGGACTAGCGGCTACGAGCAGTACTTC. Its translation is CASSTRTSGYEQYF.

CDR3 DNA: TGCGCCAGCAGCCAGCGCGGGACCTACAATGAGCAGTTCTTC. This codes for CASSQRGTYNEQFF. The chain couples TRBV4-1 to TRBJ2-1; possibly TRBD2 for D (6 bases). This CDR3 region has 14 residues. Germline assignment: CDR1 MGHRA and CDR2 YSYEKL. The V end was cut by 3 bases, the J end by 2 bases, with 8 bases between.

The rearrangement joins TRBV11-2 to TRBJ2-2, with 8 bases that match TRBD2. The V gene end was trimmed by 4 bases and the J gene end by 0 bases; junction bases not matched to a gene: 7. Germline CDR1 SGHAT, CDR2 FQNNGV. The CDR3 is 17 amino acids. The CDR3 nucleotides are TGTGCCAGCAGCTCAAGAGCGGGGGACACGAACACCGGGGAGCTGTTTTTT. This codes for CASSSRAGDTNTGELFF. Full variable domain (outside the CDR3, taken from reference TRBV11-2 and TRBJ2-2): EAGVAQSPRYKIIEKRQSVAFWCNPISGHATLYWYQQILGQGPKLLIQFQNNGVVDDSQLPKDRFSAERLKGVDSTLKIQPAKLEDSAVYLCASSSRAGDTNTGELFFGEGSRLTVL.

The rearrangement uses TRBV27 and TRBJ2-1; the D is unclear. Germline values: CDR1 MNHEY, CDR2 SMNVEV (reference sequence). The CDR3 is made up of 11 amino acids. Trimming took off 6 bases at V and 6 bases at J, with 6 bases between the two ends. The CDR3: CASSRRNEQFF. The CDR3, as DNA: TGTGCCAGCAGCCGTCGCAATGAGCAGTTCTTC.

The V and J genes are TRBV25-1 and TRBJ2-1; 9 bases fit TRBD1. Per germline, CDR1 MGHDK and CDR2 SYGVNS. Losses at the gene ends were 3 bases for V and 5 bases for J; bases not matched to a gene: 5. CDR3 length: 15 amino acids. This CDR3 is CASSDPRTGDNEQFF. The DNA of the CDR3 is TGTGCCAGCAGTGACCCCCGGACAGGGGACAATGAGCAGTTCTTC.

In its sample, this clone was seen a few times. V is TRBV2 and J is TRBJ2-7; weak D call: TRBD2 (5 bases). V was shortened by 2 bases and J by 6 bases, with 11 bases between the two germline ends. This CDR3 is 13 amino acids long. The V gene's germline CDR1 is SNHLY and CDR2 FYNNEI. The CDR3 DNA follows: TGTGCCAGCAGTGAATTGGGTCTAGCCGAGCAGTACTTC. It encodes CASSELGLAEQYF.

The rearrangement uses TRBV6-1 and TRBJ1-1; D is undetermined. The CDR3 extends over 15 amino acids. Trimming stripped 1 base from V and 0 bases from J, with 9 bases between. From germline, CDR1 is MNHNS and CDR2 SASEGT. For the CDR3, the DNA is TGTGCCAGCAGTGAAGTAGGCAGGCTGAACACTGAAGCTTTCTTT. It encodes CASSEVGRLNTEAFF.

This clone occurred once. The rearrangement joins TRBV5-1 to TRBJ1-5, with TRBD1 as a possible D gene (5 bases). The CDR3 extends over 15 amino acids. The V end lost 1 base, the J end lost 0 bases, and 8 bases lay between the germline ends. Germline V gene data show CDR1 as SGHRS and CDR2 as YFSETQ. CDR3 in DNA: TGCGCCAGCAGCTTGAGCGACAGTAGCAATCAGCCCCAGCATTTT. It is translated as CASSLSDSSNQPQHF.

The chain uses TRBV29-1 and TRBJ2-1, with D maybe TRBD2 (5 bases). Germline CDR1 is SQVTM and CDR2 is ANQGSEA. The ends were cut back, 2 bases at V and 2 bases at J, with 10 bases in the middle. CDR3 length equals 14 residues. CDR3 coding DNA: TGCAGCGTTGAAAGGACTGGTACCTACAATGAGCAGTTCTTC. Translation gives CSVERTGTYNEQFF.

The gene calls are TRBV14 and TRBJ2-1; 8 bases align to TRBD2. With 4 bases clipped from V and 3 bases from J, the junction kept 17 bases outside the gene matches. The CDR3 sequence is 19 residues long. In germline, CDR1 is SGHDN, CDR2 FVKESK. CDR3 protein: CASSLLGSSGKRRYNEQFF. As DNA, the CDR3 is TGTGCCAGCAGCCTCCTGGGGAGTAGCGGGAAGAGGCGCTACAATGAGCAGTTCTTC.

This chain uses TRBV7-6 with TRBJ1-5; D ambiguous. V shed 4 bases and J shed 6 bases, with 10 bases lying between them. The CDR3 totals 13 residues. Germline CDR1 is SGHVS and CDR2 is FNYEAQ. The CDR3 loop is CASSYGAGQPQHF. For the CDR3, the DNA is TGTGCCAGCAGCTATGGTGCGGGTCAGCCCCAGCATTTT.

The chain couples TRBV2 to TRBJ2-3; the D gene is possibly TRBD2 (6 bases). This CDR3 spans 13 amino acids. V was clipped by 7 bases and J by 4 bases, with 12 bases between them. CDR1 is SNHLY and CDR2 is FYNNEI in the germline V gene. The CDR3 bases are TGTGCCAGCACCTGGGGAGGCGCAGATACGCAGTATTTT. Its translation is CASTWGGADTQYF.

The V call is TRBV7-9, the J call TRBJ2-4; 12 nucleotides line up with TRBD1. Germline V gene data show CDR1 as SEHNR and CDR2 as FQNEAQ (reference sequence). V lost 4 bases, J lost 5 bases, and 3 bases stayed unmatched. The length of the CDR3 is 15 residues. CDR3 loop: CASSWDRGRENIQYF. The CDR3 DNA follows: TGTGCCAGCAGCTGGGACAGGGGGCGCGAAAACATTCAGTACTTC.